This T cell receptor beta chain comes out of a study of T cell repertoires in cytomegalovirus infection. Study-level background: The authors relied on CMV epitopes, both recently identified HLA-C-restricted and well-studied HLA-B-restricted. In public TCR beta signatures, there were indications of both CMV infection and matching HLA type.

Notes on the study in general: The study found HLA-C-restricted CMV-specific TCR beta clonotypes dominating the ex vivo response. Identification of carriers of CMV plus the relevant HLA was achieved through cumulative public TCR beta family frequency.

TCRdb itself ran the reads through MiXCR, one entry per CDR3 protein. Here the sample spans about 700,000 distinct CDR3 sequences, 33% being singletons. V was shortened by 0 bases and J by 2 bases, with 11 bases between the two germline ends. The germline V gene encodes CDR1 MGHRA and CDR2 YSYEKL. This CDR3 region has 15 residues. This clonotype was seen more than once but under ten times. What it recognizes is unknown. The source material was cultured PBMCs, sampled from culture after CMV antigen stimulation. This clonotype was sampled from a human donor in good health (CMV status not recorded). Some clones in this sample may be carry-over from other donors' samples. The V and J genes are TRBV4-1 and TRBJ2-7, with D tentatively TRBD2 (5 bases). Here the CDR3 DNA reads TGCGCCAGCAGCCAAGACGGAGGCAGGACCTACGAGCAGTACTTC. It translates to CASSQDGGRTYEQYF.